The 28 T cell receptor beta chains listed next were all sequenced from one sample in a study of shared clonotypes between healthy human individuals. Libraries were prepared by immunoSEQ multiplex PCR; TCRdb keeps only in-frame clonotypes and omits some of them. Among over 800,000 clones listed, 80% to 95% were seen once. Terminally differentiated effector memory CD45RA+ cells were excluded from the naive CD8 cells, which were CD45RO-negative and positively selected for CCR7. Specimen: naive CD8+ T cells sorted from blood. These receptors all stem from a young man in good health.

V and J are TRBV7-9 and TRBJ1-3; 10 bases line up with TRBD1. The CDR3 extends over 17 amino acids. V lost 3 bases and J lost 2; bases outside the gene matches: 7. Germline loops: CDR1 SEHNR, CDR2 FQNEAQ (reference sequence). CDR3 protein: CASSFPGTGVAGNTIYF. Written as DNA, the CDR3 is TGTGCCAGCAGCTTCCCCGGGACAGGGGTAGCTGGAAACACCATATATTTT. The variable domain in full, completed from reference TRBV7-9 and TRBJ1-3, reads DTGVSQNPRHKITKRGQNVTFRCDPISEHNRLYWYRQTLGQGPEFLTYFQNEAQLEKSRLLSDRFSAERPKGSFSTLEIQRTEQGDSAMYLCASSFPGTGVAGNTIYFGEGSWLTVV.

The chain joins TRBV7-9 to TRBJ2-3, with D perhaps assigned TRBD1 or TRBD2 (5 bases each). V was cut by 5 bases and J by 0 bases, with 9 bases left in between. The CDR3 loop spans 14 amino acids. CDR1 is SEHNR, CDR2 FQNEAQ, per germline (reference sequence). The CDR3 DNA reads as TGTGCCAGCAGCCGTGGGGGTAGCACAGATACGCAGTATTTT. This translates into CASSRGGSTDTQYF.

The chain has TRBV27 and TRBJ1-5; D gene uncertain. Trimming stripped 0 bases from V and 7 bases from J, with 7 bases between. Per the germline V gene, CDR1 is MNHEY and CDR2 is SMNVEV (reference sequence). The CDR3 has 13 amino acids. CDR3 loop: CASSLSGFQPQHF. DNA for the CDR3: TGTGCCAGCAGTTTATCAGGGTTCCAGCCCCAGCATTTT.

The rearrangement links TRBV9 to TRBJ1-1, with TRBD1 matching over 7 bases. The junction had 2 bases not matched to a gene; V was cut back by 0 bases and J by 3 bases. CDR1 and CDR2 from the germline V gene are SGDLS and YYNGEE. This CDR3 has 14 amino acids. In DNA form, the CDR3 reads TGTGCCAGCAGCGTAGAGGGGGCCTACACTGAAGCTTTCTTT. This translates into CASSVEGAYTEAFF.

The gene calls are TRBV6-5 and TRBJ1-1; perhaps TRBD1 as D (6 bases). In germline, CDR1 is MNHEY, CDR2 SVGAGI. This CDR3 region has 15 residues. V gave up 7 bases and J gave up 0 bases, with 15 bases separating them. This chain's CDR3 is CASIPGGTMNTEAFF. The CDR3 DNA follows: TGTGCCAGCATCCCGGGGGGGACAATGAACACTGAAGCTTTCTTT.

The chain is built from TRBV7-8 and TRBJ1-2; D is unclear. This CDR3 spans 15 amino acids. Germline loops: CDR1 SGHVS, CDR2 FQNEAQ. The germline V and J ends were trimmed by 2 bases and 3 bases, with 13 bases remaining between them. The CDR3 region has the DNA TGTGCCAGCAGCTTATACCCTCGCACGGACTATGGCTACACCTTC. Protein sequence: CASSLYPRTDYGYTF.

The gene calls are TRBV7-9 and TRBJ2-5, with a weak D call TRBD1 (5 bases). The V end was cut by 5 bases, the J end by 9 bases, with 19 bases between. The V gene's germline CDR1 is SEHNR and CDR2 FQNEAQ (reference sequence). The CDR3 runs to 14 residues. CDR3 region: CASSLDQAPGSQYF. Here the CDR3 DNA reads TGTGCCAGCAGCCTTGACCAAGCCCCAGGGTCCCAGTACTTC. Complete variable domain (other parts from reference TRBV7-9 and TRBJ2-5): DTGVSQNPRHKITKRGQNVTFRCDPISEHNRLYWYRQTLGQGPEFLTYFQNEAQLEKSRLLSDRFSAERPKGSFSTLEIQRTEQGDSAMYLCASSLDQAPGSQYFGPGTRLLVL.

This sequence joins TRBV11-2 and TRBJ2-3; 7 nucleotides agree with TRBD2. This CDR3 comprises 13 residues. Germline trimming cut 5 bases from V and 2 bases from J; bases unmatched to any gene: 1. Germline loops: CDR1 SGHAT, CDR2 FQNNGV. The CDR3 sequence is CASSGGDTDTQYF. CDR3 nucleotides: TGTGCCAGCAGCGGGGGGGACACAGATACGCAGTATTTT.

The chain links TRBV15 to TRBJ2-2; D possibly uses TRBD1 or TRBD2 (5 bases each). Between the trimmed V and J ends, which lost 5 bases and 4 bases, there was a span of 23 bases. There are 18 residues in the CDR3. The germline gives CDR1 LNHNV, CDR2 YYDKDF (reference sequence). The chain's CDR3 is CATSHRGHSVPITGELFF. The CDR3 bases are TGTGCCACCAGCCACCGGGGCCACTCCGTTCCGATCACCGGGGAGCTGTTTTTT. Based on the CDR3 plus reference TRBV15 and TRBJ2-2, the full variable domain is DAMVIQNPRYQVTQFGKPVTLSCSQTLNHNVMYWYQQKSSQAPKLLFHYYDKDFNNEADTPDNFQSRRPNTSFCFLDIRSPGLGDTAMYLCATSHRGHSVPITGELFFGEGSRLTVL.

This chain joins TRBV2 and TRBJ2-1, with TRBD1 matching over 12 bases. There are 15 residues in the CDR3. J gave up 8 bases and V 3 bases, and 5 bases lay outside the gene matches. From germline, CDR1 is SNHLY and CDR2 FYNNEI. The CDR3 DNA reads TGTGCCAGCAGTGAGGCGGGACAGGGGGCTGATGAGCAGTTCTTC. This sequence encodes CASSEAGQGADEQFF.

The chain carries TRBV29-1 and TRBJ2-1, with TRBD2 identical over 11 bases. CDR1 and CDR2 from the germline V gene are SQVTM and ANQGSEA. This CDR3 contains 15 residues. V lost 8 bases, J lost 5 bases, and 11 bases stayed unmatched. CDR3 bases: TGCAGCCTCCTTGGGACTAGCGGTTCAGACAATGAGCAGTTCTTC. This encodes CSLLGTSGSDNEQFF.

CDR3 DNA sequence: TGTGCCAGCAGCTTTGCGAGACAGGGACTTGAAGAGCAGTACTTC. This codes for CASSFARQGLEEQYF. The rearrangement uses TRBV12-1 and TRBJ2-7; the table's D call of TRBD1 was not tested on the DNA. TRBV12-1 is tagged as a pseudogene. The length of the CDR3 is 15 residues.

V gene TRBV6-6 combines with J gene TRBJ1-5; D gene unclear. The CDR3 loop spans 14 amino acids. The V and J ends lost 2 bases and 0 bases respectively, with 5 bases between them. In germline, CDR1 is MNHNY, CDR2 SVGAGI (reference sequence). CDR3 DNA sequence: TGTGCCAGCAGTTACAATCCTAGCAATCAGCCCCAGCATTTT. This codes for CASSYNPSNQPQHF.

The J gene is TRBJ1-2, the V gene TRBV28, with D hard to call. Germline V gene lookup returns CDR1 MDHEN and CDR2 SYDVKM. The CDR3 runs to 13 residues. The V and J ends lost 2 bases and 8 bases respectively, with 12 bases between them. The CDR3 DNA sequence: TGTGCCAGCAGTTTAAGTTTATACGGGGGCTACACCTTC. Its protein product is CASSLSLYGGYTF.

This clone was seen a single time. The V gene is TRBV9, the J gene TRBJ1-2, with 8 bases fitting TRBD1. The V segment lost 3 bases and the J segment 6 bases; nucleotides outside the gene matches: 10. This CDR3 is built from 15 residues. Germline V CDR1 and CDR2: SGDLS, YYNGEE. The CDR3 nucleotides read TGTGCCAGCAGCGCAGCTGGACAGGGTCGTCATGGCTACACCTTC. Amino acid sequence: CASSAAGQGRHGYTF.

This chain uses TRBV6-5 with TRBJ2-3; the match to TRBD2 covers 12 bases. CDR1 and CDR2 (germline): MNHEY, SVGAGI. Losses at the gene ends were 4 bases for V and 7 bases for J; bases not matched to a gene: 6. This CDR3 has 15 residues. The CDR3 coding sequence is TGTGCCAGCAGTTCGGGACTAGCGGGCCCTAATACGCAGTATTTT. This codes for CASSSGLAGPNTQYF.

V usage is TRBV7-9 and J usage is TRBJ2-3; D tentatively fits TRBD1 or TRBD2 (5 bases each). The germline V gene has CDR1 SEHNR and CDR2 FQNEAQ (reference sequence). The germline V and J ends were trimmed by 5 bases and 2 bases, with 14 bases remaining between them. CDR3 length: 15 amino acids. This chain's CDR3 is CASSPGPKLTDTQYF. The CDR3 bases are TGTGCCAGCAGCCCGGGGCCAAAACTCACAGATACGCAGTATTTT. Supplemented by reference TRBV7-9 and TRBJ2-3, the full variable domain reads DTGVSQNPRHKITKRGQNVTFRCDPISEHNRLYWYRQTLGQGPEFLTYFQNEAQLEKSRLLSDRFSAERPKGSFSTLEIQRTEQGDSAMYLCASSPGPKLTDTQYFGPGTRLTVL.

The chain has TRBV19 and TRBJ2-7, with D possibly being TRBD1 (6 bases). The length of the CDR3 is 15 residues. Trimming stripped 0 bases from V and 2 bases from J, with 11 bases between. Germline V CDR1 and CDR2: LNHDA, SQIVND (reference sequence). The CDR3 DNA reads TGTGCCAGTAGTATAGAAAGGGGGAACCCCTACGAGCAGTACTTC. This encodes CASSIERGNPYEQYF.

The chain carries TRBV7-9 and TRBJ2-2; D not resolved. The CDR3 has 16 amino acids. Per germline, CDR1 SEHNR and CDR2 FQNEAQ (reference sequence). Trimming removed 5 bases at V and 1 base at J, with 14 bases between. CDR3 nucleotide sequence: TGTGCCAGCAGCCCCGCTGGGCACGTGAACACCGGGGAGCTGTTTTTT. This encodes CASSPAGHVNTGELFF.

On this clone: This same CDR3 is encoded by further DNA sequences in the sample. The gene calls are TRBV27 and TRBJ2-7; D may be TRBD2 (5 bases). Germline-derived CDR1 and CDR2 are MNHEY and SMNVEV (reference sequence). This CDR3 has 13 residues. V gave up 1 base and J gave up 3 bases, with 7 bases separating them. DNA for the CDR3: TGTGCCAGCAGTTTATATCGGGGCTACGAGCAGTACTTC. It yields the protein CASSLYRGYEQYF.

This chain links TRBV6-5 with TRBJ1-2; the D gene is possibly TRBD1 (5 bases). The CDR3 is made up of 9 amino acids. The ends were cut back, 8 bases at V and 8 bases at J, with 6 bases in the middle. The V gene's germline CDR1 is MNHEY and CDR2 SVGAGI. The CDR3 coding sequence is TGTGCCAGCGGGGACGGCTACACCTTC. Its translation: CASGDGYTF.

The gene calls are TRBV7-9 and TRBJ2-3; the match to TRBD1 covers 8 bases. The CDR3 has 17 amino acids. The V gene end was trimmed by 4 bases and the J gene end by 3 bases; junction bases not matched to a gene: 12. Germline values: CDR1 SEHNR, CDR2 FQNEAQ (reference sequence). The CDR3 here is CASSWRSGQGLTDTQYF. Here the CDR3 DNA reads TGTGCCAGCAGCTGGCGATCCGGACAGGGTCTGACAGATACGCAGTATTTT.

The V call is TRBV6-5, the J call TRBJ1-1; D unresolved. The CDR3 spans 14 residues. The V and J ends lost 5 bases and 3 bases respectively, with 13 bases between them. Germline loops: CDR1 MNHEY, CDR2 SVGAGI. CDR3 loop: CASSQGQTDTEAFF. CDR3 in DNA: TGTGCCAGCAGTCAAGGGCAGACTGACACTGAAGCTTTCTTT.

The gene calls are TRBV27 and TRBJ2-3, with 7 bases matching TRBD1. Germline V gene sequence: CDR1 MNHEY, CDR2 SMNVEV (reference sequence). This CDR3 contains 15 residues. J gave up 4 bases and V 3 bases, and 7 bases lay outside the gene matches. The CDR3 loop is CASSLTGFRADTQYF. Here the CDR3 DNA reads TGTGCCAGCAGTTTGACAGGGTTTCGCGCAGATACGCAGTATTTT.

The rearrangement joins TRBV2 to TRBJ2-7, with D possibly being TRBD2 (6 bases). The CDR3 is 16 amino acids. The V gene lost 6 bases and the J gene lost 2 bases, with 20 bases spanning the gap. CDR1 SNHLY and CDR2 FYNNEI come from the germline V gene. CDR3 amino acids: CASREHRGGKTYEQYF. DNA for the CDR3: TGTGCCAGCAGAGAGCACCGTGGGGGGAAGACCTACGAGCAGTACTTC.

The gene calls are TRBV29-1 and TRBJ2-5, with 8 nucleotides matching TRBD1. Unmatched junction bases numbered 19, after V lost 5 bases and J lost 5 bases. This CDR3 is 17 amino acids long. Germline V gene lookup returns CDR1 SQVTM and CDR2 ANQGSEA. The CDR3 reads CSVTGRVADRAWETQYF. CDR3 bases: TGCAGCGTTACGGGCAGGGTAGCGGACAGGGCTTGGGAGACCCAGTACTTC.

This sequence joins TRBV6-1 and TRBJ1-5, with D unclear. CDR3 size: 15 residues. CDR1 is MNHNS, CDR2 SASEGT, per germline. Trimming took off 5 bases at V and 4 bases at J, with 15 bases between the two ends. The CDR3 protein is CASSRKSGKNQPQHF. CDR3 bases: TGTGCCAGCAGTCGAAAGTCGGGGAAAAATCAGCCCCAGCATTTT.

V gene TRBV7-9 combines with J gene TRBJ2-1; TRBD2 agrees at 8 bases. The V segment lost 2 bases and the J segment 0 bases; nucleotides outside the gene matches: 9. The CDR3 is made up of 18 amino acids. Germline V gene data show CDR1 as SEHNR and CDR2 as FQNEAQ (reference sequence). The CDR3 DNA reads TGTGCCAGCAGCTTAAGTCCGAGACTAGCGCGCTCCTACAATGAGCAGTTCTTC. It codes for CASSLSPRLARSYNEQFF.